This record concerns one T cell receptor (beta chain) sequence. Its antigen is not known. This record belongs to a study of cytomegalovirus exposure and HLA in healthy donors. Study in general: The 110 or so validation repertoires were produced on the same platform as the 700 or so repertoires of the first cohort. This was reported in a later analysis. Overall study results and limits: Listed as cytomegalovirus-associated were 164 TCR beta chains. First-cohort TCR clusters tended to co-occur in the roughly 120 validation repertoires, a later analysis found. Most TCR sequences were uncommon, yet certain public TCRs appeared in many donors.

Measured with immunoSEQ multiplex PCR; TCRdb has only the in-frame clones, and not every one. The repertoire consists of tens of thousands of clones, with approximately 90% occurring once and the leading ten covering roughly 1.9%. Germline V gene lookup returns CDR1 MNHNY and CDR2 SVGAGI (reference sequence). The V gene lost 10 bases and the J gene lost 6 bases, with 19 bases spanning the gap. The length of the CDR3 is 13 residues. The chain carries TRBV6-6 and TRBJ2-7; a weak D match, TRBD1 (5 bases). The sample was PBMCs. The sequence came from a man aged 25 to 40 in good health and CMV-seronegative. CDR3 sequence reads: CAIRRAREGEQYF. In DNA form, the CDR3 reads TGTGCCATCAGACGGGCCAGGGAAGGCGAGCAGTACTTC.